These 32 T cell receptor beta chains were sequenced from one sample in a study of cytotoxic CD8 clonotypes in ibrutinib-treated CLL. The data were produced by immunoSEQ multiplex PCR, yet TCRdb's version contains in-frame clones alone and is incomplete. The sample has roughly 190,000 clones; around three quarters are singletons. The starting material was PBMCs, obtained after 24 months of ibrutinib treatment. The source is a human donor with chronic lymphocytic leukemia.

The chain has TRBV11-2 and TRBJ1-2; D is uncertain. V lost 1 base and J lost 0, with 3 bases in between. This CDR3 has 13 amino acids. The germline V gene has CDR1 SGHAT and CDR2 FQNNGV. In nucleotides, the CDR3 is TGTGCCAGCAGCTTAGGAGCTAACTATGGCTACACCTTC. This encodes CASSLGANYGYTF.

V usage is TRBV5-4 and J usage is TRBJ2-5; D is perhaps TRBD1 (5 bases). Germline CDR1 SGHNT, CDR2 YYREEE (reference sequence). The CDR3 is 15 amino acids. Trimming stripped 0 bases from V and 3 bases from J, with 12 bases between. DNA for the CDR3: TGTGCCAGCAGCTTGGAGGGGCTCAACGAAGAGACCCAGTACTTC. It yields the protein CASSLEGLNEETQYF.

V is TRBV2 and J is TRBJ2-2; no clear D. This CDR3 is 13 amino acids long. Trimming stripped 6 bases from V and 1 base from J, with 6 bases between. Germline-derived CDR1 and CDR2 are SNHLY and FYNNEI. The DNA for the CDR3 is TGTGCCAGCAGGAAGAAGAACACCGGGGAGCTGTTTTTT. Translated: CASRKKNTGELFF.

The rearrangement joins TRBV6-1 to TRBJ1-1; D ambiguous. This CDR3 comprises 14 residues. The V end lost 2 bases, the J end lost 0 bases, and 7 bases lay between the germline ends. In germline, CDR1 is MNHNS, CDR2 SASEGT. The CDR3 spells CASSELGMNTEAFF. DNA of the CDR3: TGTGCCAGCAGTGAATTAGGTATGAACACTGAAGCTTTCTTT.

The J gene is TRBJ2-7, the V gene TRBV19; tentatively, D is TRBD1 (6 bases). The CDR3 is 16 amino acids. V was pared by 6 bases and J by 3 bases, with 21 bases between. Germline V gene lookup returns CDR1 LNHDA and CDR2 SQIVND (reference sequence). The CDR3 DNA is TGTGCCAGTAGCCCTGGACAGTCCGTCGGGGACTACGAGCAGTACTTC. It is translated as CASSPGQSVGDYEQYF.

The V gene is TRBV5-6, the J gene TRBJ1-5; a weak D match, TRBD1 (5 bases). V lost 2 bases and J 3 bases, leaving 15 bases between the germline ends. The CDR3 runs 16 residues. Germline V lookup: CDR1 SGHDT, CDR2 YYEEEE. The CDR3 spells CASSLAGLGNNQPQHF. CDR3 bases: TGTGCCAGCAGCTTAGCGGGACTCGGAAACAATCAGCCCCAGCATTTT. The variable domain in full, with the rest retrieved from reference TRBV5-6 and TRBJ1-5, is DAGVTQSPTHLIKTRGQQVTLRCSPKSGHDTVSWYQQALGQGPQFIFQYYEEEERQRGNFPDRFSGHQFPNYSSELNVNALLLGDSALYLCASSLAGLGNNQPQHFGDGTRLSIL.

This chain connects TRBV7-8 to TRBJ2-7; 7 bases are a match to TRBD2. Germline-derived CDR1 and CDR2 are SGHVS and FQNEAQ. This CDR3 spans 15 amino acids. After removal of 3 bases from V and 5 bases from J, the junction contained 10 bases not matched to a gene. CDR3 in amino acids: CASSFSGTPGHEQYF. CDR3 in DNA: TGTGCCAGCAGCTTCAGCGGGACGCCGGGACACGAGCAGTACTTC.

CDR3 sequence reads: CASRTSGRAGELFF. The CDR3 coding sequence is TGTGCCAGTAGGACTAGCGGCCGGGCCGGGGAGCTGTTTTTT. This chain uses TRBV19 with TRBJ2-2; TRBD2 matches 9 bases. CDR1 and CDR2 from the germline V gene are LNHDA and SQIVND (reference sequence). J gave up 6 bases and V 6 bases, and 5 bases lay outside the gene matches. The CDR3 is made up of 14 amino acids.

The chain is built from TRBV27 and TRBJ2-7, with a weak D call TRBD1 (6 bases). Germline loops: CDR1 MNHEY, CDR2 SMNVEV (reference sequence). This CDR3 region has 14 residues. V shed 6 bases and J shed 4 bases, with 16 bases lying between them. CDR3 residues: CASRLVSGHYEQYF. For the CDR3, the DNA is TGTGCCAGCAGATTAGTCTCGGGACATTACGAGCAGTACTTC.

The chain has TRBV7-2 and TRBJ2-1; D uncertain. The CDR3 is made up of 13 amino acids. The V gene's germline CDR1 is SGHTA and CDR2 FQGNSA. The V and J ends lost 2 bases and 8 bases respectively, with 10 bases between them. The CDR3 loop is CASSLLVGDEQFF. In DNA, the CDR3 is TGTGCCAGCAGCTTACTGGTTGGAGATGAGCAGTTCTTC.

V is TRBV11-3 and J is TRBJ2-1; the match to TRBD2 covers 9 bases. The V and J ends lost 1 base and 0 bases, in that order; junction bases with no gene match: 13. Germline V gene lookup returns CDR1 SGHNT and CDR2 YENEEA. This CDR3 has 20 residues. The CDR3 DNA sequence: TGTGCCAGCAGCTTAGGGGGGTGGGCTAGCGGGACGCTCTCCTACAATGAGCAGTTCTTC. As protein: CASSLGGWASGTLSYNEQFF.

This clone showed up just once. This rearrangement joins TRBV7-6 to TRBJ1-1; D is unclear. The CDR3 sequence is 15 residues long. V lost 3 bases and J 5 bases, leaving 16 bases between the germline ends. CDR1 is SGHVS and CDR2 is FNYEAQ in the germline V gene. The CDR3 is CASSFRPRRWTEAFF. In nucleotides, the CDR3 is TGTGCCAGCAGCTTTCGACCCCGGAGGTGGACTGAAGCTTTCTTT.

This sequence joins TRBV29-1 and TRBJ2-5; 8 bases are shared with TRBD1. The length of the CDR3 is 13 residues. Per germline, CDR1 SQVTM and CDR2 ANQGSEA. With V trimmed by 4 bases and J by 2 bases, 3 bases remained unmatched. This CDR3 reads CSVGGTGQETQYF. The CDR3 DNA reads as TGCAGCGTTGGGGGGACAGGACAAGAGACCCAGTACTTC.

V is TRBV5-5 and J is TRBJ1-2, with unresolved D. The CDR3 covers 15 residues. Germline CDR1 SGHKS, CDR2 YYEKEE (reference sequence). Trimming left V 1 base short and J 5 bases short, with 15 bases between. CDR3 nucleotides: TGTGCCAGCAGCTTGAGTACCCTGCTAGTTTATGGCTACACCTTC. The encoded protein is CASSLSTLLVYGYTF.

The CDR3 DNA is TGTGCCAGCAGCTCGGGACAGGGGGCGATCGGGGAGCTGTTTTTT. It translates to CASSSGQGAIGELFF. The chain recombines TRBV5-6 with TRBJ2-2, with 12 bases aligning to TRBD1. This CDR3 is 15 amino acids long. J was trimmed by 7 bases and V by 3 bases; bases with no gene match: 4. CDR1 SGHDT and CDR2 YYEEEE come from the germline V gene.

The chain carries TRBV5-4 and TRBJ2-3, with D hard to call. V was cut by 3 bases and J by 5 bases, with 4 bases left in between. Per the germline V gene, CDR1 is SGHNT and CDR2 is YYREEE (reference sequence). This CDR3 has 11 residues. The CDR3 here is CASSWIDTQYF. The CDR3 coding sequence is TGTGCCAGCAGCTGGATAGATACGCAGTATTTT.

This clone was counted only a few times. The gene calls are TRBV19 and TRBJ2-7; D remains ambiguous. CDR3 size: 13 residues. V was clipped by 3 bases and J by 3 bases, with 9 bases between them. The germline V gene encodes CDR1 LNHDA and CDR2 SQIVND (reference sequence). CDR3: CASSIRQYYEQYF. CDR3 in DNA: TGTGCCAGTAGTATTCGGCAGTACTACGAGCAGTACTTC.

The chain couples TRBV18 to TRBJ2-1, with TRBD2 as a possible D gene (6 bases). The CDR3 spans 14 residues. V lost 3 bases, J lost 0 bases, and 6 bases lay in between. Germline CDR1 reads KGHSH; CDR2 reads LQKENI. In nucleotides, the CDR3 is TGTGCCAGCTCACCCGGGAGCTCCTACAATGAGCAGTTCTTC. The encoded protein is CASSPGSSYNEQFF.

In nucleotides, the CDR3 is TGTGCCAGCAGTTTTTGGGGAATTTCATCAAGAGCACAGCCCCAGCATTTT. Protein product: CASSFWGISSRAQPQHF. J is TRBJ1-5 and V is TRBV28; no firm D call. In germline, CDR1 is MDHEN, CDR2 SYDVKM. Trimming took off 3 bases at V and 7 bases at J, with 22 bases between the two ends. The CDR3 has 17 amino acids.

The rearrangement uses TRBV6-1 and TRBJ1-2, with unresolved D. There are 13 residues in the CDR3. Trimming left V 3 bases short and J 5 bases short, with 10 bases between. CDR1 MNHNS and CDR2 SASEGT come from the germline V gene. CDR3 nucleotides: TGTGCCAGCAGTGAGGGCAGCGCGTATGGCTACACCTTC. This translates into CASSEGSAYGYTF.

V gene TRBV5-1 combines with J gene TRBJ1-1, with 9 bases identical to TRBD1. V lost 5 bases to trimming and J lost 0 bases; unmatched junction nucleotides: 8. The CDR3 covers 16 residues. Germline CDR1 is SGHRS and CDR2 is YFSETQ. CDR3 nucleotide sequence: TGCGCCAGCAGACCCGACAGGGGGGATCTGAACACTGAAGCTTTCTTT. Translating it yields CASRPDRGDLNTEAFF.

This clone occurred a few times. CDR3 sequence (DNA): TGTGCCAGCAGTGAAGCGATCGAGGGCGAAGGCTACACCTTC. This sequence encodes CASSEAIEGEGYTF. V gene TRBV2 combines with J gene TRBJ1-2; D remains unclear. Between the trimmed V and J ends, which lost 0 bases and 8 bases, there was a span of 13 bases. The germline V gene encodes CDR1 SNHLY and CDR2 FYNNEI. This CDR3 is 14 amino acids long.

The V call is TRBV7-3, the J call TRBJ2-7; D gene ambiguous. The CDR3 is 11 residues long. Germline-derived CDR1 and CDR2 are SGHTA and FQGTGA. The V end lost 3 bases, the J end lost 1 base, and 1 base lay between the germline ends. The chain's CDR3 is CASSFSYEQYF. The DNA for the CDR3 is TGTGCCAGCAGCTTTTCCTACGAGCAGTACTTC.

About this clone: One end of the junction fails to match germline, which may point to a read error. V and J are TRBV6-5 and TRBJ1-5; 7 nucleotides agree with TRBD1. CDR1 MNHEY and CDR2 SVGAGI come from the germline V gene. The length of the CDR3 is 15 residues. The CDR3 sequence: CASSQGQLSHQPQHF. The CDR3 DNA is TGTGCCAGCAGTCAGGGACAGCTTAGCCATCAGCCCCAGCATTTT.

The chain recombines TRBV28 with TRBJ2-3; 7 bases are a match to TRBD1. The CDR3 is made up of 15 amino acids. J was trimmed by 2 bases and V by 8 bases; bases with no gene match: 10. Germline V gives CDR1 MDHEN, CDR2 SYDVKM. The CDR3 sequence is CASYSPGQYTDTQYF. The CDR3 nucleotides read TGTGCCAGCTACTCCCCGGGACAGTACACAGATACGCAGTATTTT.

J is TRBJ2-7 and V is TRBV9; no reliable D call. There are 11 residues in the CDR3. Trimming left V 3 bases short and J 0 bases short, with 1 base between. In germline, CDR1 is SGDLS, CDR2 YYNGEE. The CDR3 coding sequence is TGTGCCAGCAGCGGCTCCTACGAGCAGTACTTC. Protein: CASSGSYEQYF.

The J gene is TRBJ1-1, the V gene TRBV19; no reliable D call. The V end lost 6 bases, the J end lost 7 bases, and 12 bases lay between the germline ends. The germline V gene encodes CDR1 LNHDA and CDR2 SQIVND (reference sequence). CDR3 size: 12 residues. CDR3 in DNA: TGTGCCAGTAGCCACCTATACAATGAAGCTTTCTTT. Translated: CASSHLYNEAFF.

The chain is built from TRBV7-2 and TRBJ1-2; 9 bases align to TRBD1. The V gene's germline CDR1 is SGHTA and CDR2 FQGNSA. This CDR3 has 15 residues. V lost 5 bases and J lost 5; bases outside the gene matches: 9. The CDR3 is CASSEYRDRAYGYTF. In DNA form, the CDR3 reads TGTGCCAGCAGCGAGTACCGGGACAGGGCTTATGGCTACACCTTC.

This clone has more than one count but fewer than ten. This chain joins TRBV7-2 and TRBJ2-4; D may be TRBD1 or TRBD2 (5 bases each). Germline V gene data show CDR1 as SGHTA and CDR2 as FQGNSA. Trimming stripped 5 bases from V and 5 bases from J, with 10 bases between. This CDR3 spans 13 amino acids. CDR3 DNA sequence: TGTGCCAGCAGCCGGGACGTGGAAAACATTCAGTACTTC. Translation gives CASSRDVENIQYF.

V and J are TRBV4-1 and TRBJ2-2; D uncertain. Germline V lookup: CDR1 MGHRA, CDR2 YSYEKL. This CDR3 has 14 residues. Trimming stripped 7 bases from V and 1 base from J, with 10 bases between. The CDR3 DNA reads as TGCGCCAGCAATCGCGCGATGAACACCGGGGAGCTGTTTTTT. Protein: CASNRAMNTGELFF.

The chain joins TRBV7-8 to TRBJ2-7; weak D call: TRBD1 (6 bases). This CDR3 is built from 15 residues. V gave up 4 bases and J gave up 8 bases, with 21 bases separating them. CDR1 is SGHVS, CDR2 FQNEAQ, per germline. CDR3 nucleotides: TGTGCCAGCAGCTGGGACCGGGACATAGGGGTCCAGCAGTACTTC. Translating gives CASSWDRDIGVQQYF. Full variable domain (outside the CDR3, taken from reference TRBV7-8 and TRBJ2-7): GAGVSQSPRYKVAKRGQDVALRCDPISGHVSLFWYQQALGQGPEFLTYFQNEAQLDKSGLPSDRFFAERPEGSVSTLKIQRTQQEDSAVYLCASSWDRDIGVQQYFGPGTRLTVT.

The chain uses TRBV11-2 and TRBJ2-7, with TRBD1 matching 7 bases. V lost 6 bases and J lost 1; bases outside the gene matches: 6. The CDR3 loop spans 14 amino acids. In germline, CDR1 is SGHAT, CDR2 FQNNGV. CDR3: CASSQPGQSYEQYF. The CDR3 DNA follows: TGTGCCAGCAGTCAGCCGGGACAGTCCTACGAGCAGTACTTC.